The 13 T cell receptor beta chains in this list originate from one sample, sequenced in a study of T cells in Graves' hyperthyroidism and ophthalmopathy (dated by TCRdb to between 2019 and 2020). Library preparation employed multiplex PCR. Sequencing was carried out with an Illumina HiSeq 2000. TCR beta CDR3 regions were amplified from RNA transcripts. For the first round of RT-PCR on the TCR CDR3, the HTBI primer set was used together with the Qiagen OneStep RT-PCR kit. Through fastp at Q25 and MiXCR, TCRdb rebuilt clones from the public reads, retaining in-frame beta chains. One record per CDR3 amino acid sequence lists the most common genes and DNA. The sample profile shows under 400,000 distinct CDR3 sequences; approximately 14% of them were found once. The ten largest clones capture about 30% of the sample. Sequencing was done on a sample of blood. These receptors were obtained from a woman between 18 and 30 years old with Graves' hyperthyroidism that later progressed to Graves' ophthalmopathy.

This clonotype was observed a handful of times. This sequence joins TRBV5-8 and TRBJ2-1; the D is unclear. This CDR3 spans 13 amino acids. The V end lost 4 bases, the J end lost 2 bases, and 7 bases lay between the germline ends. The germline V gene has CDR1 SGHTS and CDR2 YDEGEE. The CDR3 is CASSIGTYNEQFF. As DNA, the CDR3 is TGTGCCAGCAGCATCGGTACCTACAATGAGCAGTTCTTC.

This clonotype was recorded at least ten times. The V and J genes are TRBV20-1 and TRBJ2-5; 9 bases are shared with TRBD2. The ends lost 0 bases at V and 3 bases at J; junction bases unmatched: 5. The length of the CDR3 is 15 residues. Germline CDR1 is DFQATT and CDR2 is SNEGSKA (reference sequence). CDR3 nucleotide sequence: TGCAGTGCTAGAGATGCGCCTAGCGGGAAAGAGACCCAGTACTTC. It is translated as CSARDAPSGKETQYF.

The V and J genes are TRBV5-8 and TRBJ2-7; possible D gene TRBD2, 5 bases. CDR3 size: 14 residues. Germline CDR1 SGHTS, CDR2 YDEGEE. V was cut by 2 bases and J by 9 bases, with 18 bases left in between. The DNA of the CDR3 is TGTGCCAGCAGCTTAGGGCTAGCAAGAGCGGCGCAGTACTTC. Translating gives CASSLGLARAAQYF. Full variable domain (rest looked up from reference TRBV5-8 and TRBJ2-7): EAGVTQSPTHLIKTRGQQATLRCSPISGHTSVYWYQQALGLGLQFLLWYDEGEERNRGNFPPRFSGRQFPNYSSELNVNALELEDSALYLCASSLGLARAAQYFGPGTRLTVT.

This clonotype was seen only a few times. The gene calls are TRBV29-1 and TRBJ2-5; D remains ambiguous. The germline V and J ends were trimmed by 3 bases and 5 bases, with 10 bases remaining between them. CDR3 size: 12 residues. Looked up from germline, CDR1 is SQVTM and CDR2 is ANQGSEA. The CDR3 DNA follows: TGCAGCGTTGAGGCAGGTCGGGAGACCCAGTACTTC. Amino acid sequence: CSVEAGRETQYF.

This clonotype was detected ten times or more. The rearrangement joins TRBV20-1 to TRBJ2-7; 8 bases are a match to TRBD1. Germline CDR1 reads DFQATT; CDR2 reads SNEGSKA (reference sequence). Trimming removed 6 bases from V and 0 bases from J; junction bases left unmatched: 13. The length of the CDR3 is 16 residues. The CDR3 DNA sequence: TGCAGTGCCAGGATCGCCAGGGGGCTTAGCTCCTACGAGCAGTACTTC. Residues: CSARIARGLSSYEQYF.

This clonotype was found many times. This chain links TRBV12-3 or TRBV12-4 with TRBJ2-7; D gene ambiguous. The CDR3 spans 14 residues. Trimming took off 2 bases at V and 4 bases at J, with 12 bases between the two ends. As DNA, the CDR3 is TGTGCCAGCAGTTTATCCCTAGGCCCGTACGAGCAGTACTTC. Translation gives CASSLSLGPYEQYF.

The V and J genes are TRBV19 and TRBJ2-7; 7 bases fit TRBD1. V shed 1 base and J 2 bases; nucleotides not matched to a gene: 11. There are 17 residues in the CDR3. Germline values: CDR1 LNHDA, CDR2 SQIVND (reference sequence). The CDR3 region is CASSIAQGLESTYEQYF. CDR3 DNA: TGTGCCAGTAGTATAGCACAGGGGCTAGAGAGTACCTACGAGCAGTACTTC.

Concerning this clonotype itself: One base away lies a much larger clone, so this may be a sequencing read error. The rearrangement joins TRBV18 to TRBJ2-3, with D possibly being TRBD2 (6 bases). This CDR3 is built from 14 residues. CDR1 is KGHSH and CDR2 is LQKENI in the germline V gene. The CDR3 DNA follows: TGTGCCAGGCCGTGGGGGGAGAGCACAGATAGGCAGTATTTT. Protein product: CARPWGESTDRQYF.

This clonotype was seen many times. CDR3 amino acids: CASSLPRQGEGTDTQYF. For the CDR3, the DNA is TGTGCCAGCAGTCTACCTCGACAGGGAGAGGGCACAGATACGCAGTATTTT. The chain combines TRBV28 with TRBJ2-3; 7 nucleotides align to TRBD1. This CDR3 has 17 amino acids. The germline V gene encodes CDR1 MDHEN and CDR2 SYDVKM. Unmatched junction bases numbered 12, after V lost 5 bases and J lost 1 base.

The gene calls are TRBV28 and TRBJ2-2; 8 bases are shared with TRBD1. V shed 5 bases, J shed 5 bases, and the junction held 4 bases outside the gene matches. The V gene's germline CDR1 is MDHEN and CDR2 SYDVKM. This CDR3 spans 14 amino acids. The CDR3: CASSPGGTTGELFF. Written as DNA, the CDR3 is TGTGCCAGCAGTCCAGGGGGCACGACCGGGGAGCTGTTTTTT.

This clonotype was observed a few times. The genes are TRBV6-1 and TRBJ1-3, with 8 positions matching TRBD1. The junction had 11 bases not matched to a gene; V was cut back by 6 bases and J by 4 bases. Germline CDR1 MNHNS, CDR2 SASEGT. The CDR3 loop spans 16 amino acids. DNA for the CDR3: TGTGCCAGCAGCAGAATGGACAGGGCGACGGGAAACACCATATATTTT. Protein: CASSRMDRATGNTIYF.

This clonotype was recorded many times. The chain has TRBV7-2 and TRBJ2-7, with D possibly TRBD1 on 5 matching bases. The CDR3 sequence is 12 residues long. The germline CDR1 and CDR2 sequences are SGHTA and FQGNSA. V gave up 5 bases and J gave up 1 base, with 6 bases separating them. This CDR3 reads CASSRTSYEQYF. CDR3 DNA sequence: TGTGCCAGCAGCCGGACATCCTACGAGCAGTACTTC. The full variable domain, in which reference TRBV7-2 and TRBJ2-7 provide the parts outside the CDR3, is GAGVSQSPSNKVTEKGKDVELRCDPISGHTALYWYRQSLGQGLEFLIYFQGNSAPDKSGLPSDRFSAERTGGSVSTLTIQRTQQEDSAVYLCASSRTSYEQYFGPGTRLTVT.

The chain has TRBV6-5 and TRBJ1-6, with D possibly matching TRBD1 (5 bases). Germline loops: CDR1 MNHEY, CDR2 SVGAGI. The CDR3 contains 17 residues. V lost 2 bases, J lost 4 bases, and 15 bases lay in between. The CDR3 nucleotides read TGTGCCAGCAGTTACCACCGACAGCTACCTTATAATTCACCCCTCCACTTT. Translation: CASSYHRQLPYNSPLHF.